This entry features one T cell receptor (beta chain) sequence. Its matching antigen is unknown. This specimen comes from a study of blood T cells in healthy people across ages. V was shortened by 4 bases and J by 6 bases, with 13 bases between the two germline ends. The germline CDR1 and CDR2 sequences are SEHNR and FQNEAQ (reference sequence). The CDR3 is made up of 14 amino acids. Study results and caveats: The study found TCR beta diversity correlated strongly with naive T cell percentage.

Every participating donor contributed approximately 9.5 milliliters of peripheral blood through a draw. Together with a sample-barcoded 5' primer, a J-beta primer mix was included in a second PCR lasting about 7 to 12 cycles. A single record per CDR3 protein comes from TCRdb applying MiXCR to the 5' RACE reads. The data contain roughly 720,000 distinct CDR3 sequences, 40% to 65% of them singletons. Specimen: blood. The J gene is TRBJ1-5, the V gene TRBV7-9; D may be TRBD1 (5 bases). This sequence originates from an elderly man in good health. CDR3 coding DNA: TGTGCCAGCAGCTCGCAGTCGGGGGGTCAGCCCCAGCATTTT. Its protein product is CASSSQSGGQPQHF.